A selection of T cell receptor beta chains follows, all from one sample in a study of cytomegalovirus exposure and HLA in healthy donors. This table comes from immunoSEQ multiplex PCR, and its TCRdb copy is limited to in-frame clones, with some not included. The table has roughly 61,000 clones, 89% seen once; the top ten hold around 1.5%. The sample was PBMCs. The receptors shown here come from a man younger than 45 in good health and CMV-seropositive. CDR3s include the opening cysteine and the closing phenylalanine or tryptophan. D genes are given only for firm matches. Part of the rows lack a size; the others show once, few, many or a class for expanded clones.

>TRBV7-3|-|TRBJ2-3|-
TGTGCCAGCAGCCCGAGTCTCGGTGATACGCAGTATTTT
CASSPSLGDTQYF
>TRBV5-4|-|TRBJ1-1|-
TGTGCCAGCACCCTAGACAGGATTTGGAACACTGAAGCTTTCTTT
CASTLDRIWNTEAFF
>TRBV6-6|-|TRBJ2-1|-
TGTGCCAGCAGTTACACGGGACACCAATACAATGAGCAGTTCTTC
CASSYTGHQYNEQFF
>TRBV6-7|-|TRBJ2-5|-
TGTGCCAGCAGGTCCGGACTACCAAGGTACCAAGAGACCCAGTACTTC
CASRSGLPRYQETQYF
>TRBV11-2|TRBD1|TRBJ2-7|-
TGTGCCAGCAGCTTAGACTCGGGGACAGGGGGCTTCTACGAGCAGTACTTC
CASSLDSGTGGFYEQYF
>TRBV28|TRBD2|TRBJ2-3|-
TGTGCCAGCTCACTAGCGGGAGATTCAGATACGCAGTATTTT
CASSLAGDSDTQYF
>TRBV18|TRBD1|TRBJ2-2|-
TGTGCCAGCTCACCATCTAGGACAGGGAACACCGGGGAGCTGTTTTTT
CASSPSRTGNTGELFF
>TRBV30|TRBD2|TRBJ2-1|-
TGTGCCTGGAGTGCCGGGGGGAAGAACAGTGAGCAGTTCTTC
CAWSAGGKNSEQFF
>TRBV7-3|TRBD2|TRBJ2-1|-
TGTGCCAGCAAGCCGGAAAGATCGGGACTAGCGGCATTTGAGCAGTTCTTC
CASKPERSGLAAFEQFF
>TRBV5-1|-|TRBJ1-2|-
TGCGCCAGCAGCCCGTCTGTGACAACGGGCTACACCTTC
CASSPSVTTGYTF
>TRBV28|TRBD2|TRBJ2-7|-
TGTGCCAGCAGTTCTCCGACTAGCGGGGGCCCCTACGAGCAGTACTTC
CASSSPTSGGPYEQYF
>TRBV7-9|-|TRBJ2-2|-
TGTGCCAGCATCTTGGGAGTGGGAGGACACACCGGGGAGCTGTTTTTT
CASILGVGGHTGELFF
>TRBV11-2|-|TRBJ2-3|once
TGTGCCAGCAGCTTAGTCGGGGGTTACACAGATACGCAGTATTTT
CASSLVGGYTDTQYF
>TRBV30|TRBD2|TRBJ2-1|-
TGTGCCTGGAGTGTACTGGTTGGGACTAGCGAGCAGTTCTTC
CAWSVLVGTSEQFF
>TRBV7-2|TRBD2|TRBJ2-1|-
TGTGCCAGCAGCTCCATCATCTCCAGAGCGGGAGAACTGAATGAGCAGTTCTTC
CASSSIISRAGELNEQFF
>TRBV11-3|-|TRBJ2-2|-
TGTGCCAGCAGCTTATCCCGCACCGGGGAGCTGTTTTTT
CASSLSRTGELFF
>TRBV7-6|TRBD1|TRBJ1-3|-
TGTGCCAGCAGTGCTGGACAGGGGACGGCTGGAAACACCATATATTTT
CASSAGQGTAGNTIYF
>TRBV5-1|TRBD1|TRBJ2-1|-
TGCGCCAGCAGCTACTCCGGGACAGGGAATAGAGGGGGTTACAATGAGCAGTTCTTC
CASSYSGTGNRGGYNEQFF
>TRBV4-3|-|TRBJ1-6|-
TGCGCCAGCAGCCAAGAGGGGGGTAATTCACCCCTCCACTTT
CASSQEGGNSPLHF
>TRBV4-1|-|TRBJ1-5|-
TGCGCCAGCAGCCAGACAGGCCTCAATCAGCCCCAGCATTTT
CASSQTGLNQPQHF
>TRBV2|-|TRBJ2-1|-
TGTGCCAGCAGGGGACTTGGACCCTACAATGAGCAGTTCTTC
CASRGLGPYNEQFF
>TRBV10-3|TRBD2|TRBJ2-1|-
TGTGCCATCAGTGGGCCTGGACTAGCGGTCTACAATGAGCAGTTCTTC
CAISGPGLAVYNEQFF